The entry below gives a single TCR beta chain sequence along with its context. Its antigen is not known. This sample is drawn from a study of CD8+ T cells in alopecia areata. Study background: Treated patients took oral tofacitinib at 5 to 10 mg twice daily. Tofacitinib treatment spanned 6 to 18 months, with 6 months off drug afterward.

As the sequencing template, cDNA was produced by extracting RNA and reverse transcribing it. The assay was immunoSEQ multiplex PCR, and TCRdb's table has in-frame clones only and misses some. The table includes over 120,000 clones, roughly 64% detected once. CDR3 size: 13 residues. V gave up 9 bases and J gave up 6 bases, with 12 bases separating them. Germline loops: CDR1 SNHLY, CDR2 FYNNEI. The study's findings and limits: Unlike in mice, where it was clearer, TCR sharing across patients was less clear, possibly HLA-related. Lesional scalp, especially alopecia totalis/universalis, showed higher clonality than normal scalp.

The TCR was taken from a human donor with alopecia areata. The V call is TRBV2, the J call TRBJ1-6; the D gene is possibly TRBD1 (6 bases). Here the sequenced sample was CD4+ T cells sorted from blood, taken at week 0. CDR3 nucleotides: TGTGCCAGGGGGACAAATCCTAATTCACCCCTCCACTTT. Amino acid sequence: CARGTNPNSPLHF.